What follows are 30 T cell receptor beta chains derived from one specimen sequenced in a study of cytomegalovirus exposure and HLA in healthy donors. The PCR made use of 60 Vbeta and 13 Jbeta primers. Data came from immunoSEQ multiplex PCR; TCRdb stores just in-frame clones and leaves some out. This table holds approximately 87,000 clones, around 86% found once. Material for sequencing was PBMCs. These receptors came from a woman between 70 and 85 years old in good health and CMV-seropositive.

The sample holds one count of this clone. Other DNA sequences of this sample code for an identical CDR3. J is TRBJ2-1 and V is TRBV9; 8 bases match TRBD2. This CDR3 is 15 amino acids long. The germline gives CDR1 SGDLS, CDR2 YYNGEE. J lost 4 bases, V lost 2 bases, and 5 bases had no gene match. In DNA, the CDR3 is TGTGCCAGCAGCGTCACTAGCGGATCTTACAATGAGCAGTTCTTC. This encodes CASSVTSGSYNEQFF.

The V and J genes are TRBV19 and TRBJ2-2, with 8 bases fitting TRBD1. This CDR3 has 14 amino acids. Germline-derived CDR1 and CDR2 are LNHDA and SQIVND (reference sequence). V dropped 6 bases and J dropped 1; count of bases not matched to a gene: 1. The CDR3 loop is CASSDRGNTGELFF. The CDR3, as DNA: TGTGCCAGTAGCGACAGGGGGAACACCGGGGAGCTGTTTTTT.

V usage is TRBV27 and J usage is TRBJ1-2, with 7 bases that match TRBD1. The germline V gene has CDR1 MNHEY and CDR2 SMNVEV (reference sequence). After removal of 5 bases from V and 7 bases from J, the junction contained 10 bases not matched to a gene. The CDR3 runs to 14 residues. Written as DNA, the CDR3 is TGTGCCAGCAGTCCTCGGCAGGGGGATCGTGGCTACACCTTC. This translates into CASSPRQGDRGYTF.

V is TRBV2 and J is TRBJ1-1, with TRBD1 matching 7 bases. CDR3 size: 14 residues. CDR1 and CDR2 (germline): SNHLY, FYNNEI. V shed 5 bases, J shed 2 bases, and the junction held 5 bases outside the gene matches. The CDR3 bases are TGTGCCAGCAGTACCCAGGGGGTTAACACTGAAGCTTTCTTT. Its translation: CASSTQGVNTEAFF.

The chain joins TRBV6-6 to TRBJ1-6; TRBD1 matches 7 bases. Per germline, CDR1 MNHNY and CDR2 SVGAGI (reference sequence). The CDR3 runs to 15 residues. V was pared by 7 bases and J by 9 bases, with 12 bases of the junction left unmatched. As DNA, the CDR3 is TGTGCCAGCAAGACAGGGTGGGGGCGCAGTTCACCCCTCCACTTT. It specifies CASKTGWGRSSPLHF.

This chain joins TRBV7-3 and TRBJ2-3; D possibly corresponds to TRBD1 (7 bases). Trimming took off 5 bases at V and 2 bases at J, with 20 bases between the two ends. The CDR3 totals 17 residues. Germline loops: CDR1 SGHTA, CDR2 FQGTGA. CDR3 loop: CASSLLTAGGLTDTQYF. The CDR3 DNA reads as TGTGCCAGCAGCCTCCTTACCGCAGGGGGGCTCACAGATACGCAGTATTTT.

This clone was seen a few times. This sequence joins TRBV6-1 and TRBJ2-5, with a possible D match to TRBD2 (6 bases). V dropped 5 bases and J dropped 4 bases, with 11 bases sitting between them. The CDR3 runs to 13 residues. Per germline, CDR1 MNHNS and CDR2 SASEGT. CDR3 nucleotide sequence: TGTGCCAGCAGTCGGGGAGGCAGAGAGACCCAGTACTTC. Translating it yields CASSRGGRETQYF.

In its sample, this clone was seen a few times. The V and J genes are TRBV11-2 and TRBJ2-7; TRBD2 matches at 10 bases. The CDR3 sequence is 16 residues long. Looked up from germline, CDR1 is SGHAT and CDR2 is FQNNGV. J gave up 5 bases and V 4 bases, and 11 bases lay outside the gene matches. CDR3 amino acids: CASSSRPSGSVDEQYF. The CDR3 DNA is TGTGCCAGCAGCTCTCGTCCTAGCGGGAGTGTCGACGAGCAGTACTTC. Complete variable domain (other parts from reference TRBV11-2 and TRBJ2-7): EAGVAQSPRYKIIEKRQSVAFWCNPISGHATLYWYQQILGQGPKLLIQFQNNGVVDDSQLPKDRFSAERLKGVDSTLKIQPAKLEDSAVYLCASSSRPSGSVDEQYFGPGTRLTVT.

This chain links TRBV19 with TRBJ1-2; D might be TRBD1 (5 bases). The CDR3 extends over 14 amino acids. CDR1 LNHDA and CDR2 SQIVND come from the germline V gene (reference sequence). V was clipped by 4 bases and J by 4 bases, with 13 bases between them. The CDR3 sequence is CASSTHQGGYGYTF. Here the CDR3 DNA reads TGTGCCAGTAGTACCCATCAGGGAGGCTATGGCTACACCTTC.

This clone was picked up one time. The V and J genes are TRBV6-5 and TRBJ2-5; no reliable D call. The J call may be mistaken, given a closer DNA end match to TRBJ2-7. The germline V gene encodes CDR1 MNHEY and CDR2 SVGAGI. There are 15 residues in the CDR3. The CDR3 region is CASSLSEAQSYEQYF. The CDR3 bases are TGTGCCAGCAGCCTATCTGAGGCCCAATCCTACGAGCAGTACTTC.

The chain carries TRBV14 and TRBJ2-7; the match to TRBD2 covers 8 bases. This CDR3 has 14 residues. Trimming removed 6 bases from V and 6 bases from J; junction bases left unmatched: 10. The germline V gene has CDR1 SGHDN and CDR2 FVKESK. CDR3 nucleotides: TGTGCCAGCAGGGAGGCGGGAGGTAATTCCGAGCAGTACTTC. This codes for CASREAGGNSEQYF.

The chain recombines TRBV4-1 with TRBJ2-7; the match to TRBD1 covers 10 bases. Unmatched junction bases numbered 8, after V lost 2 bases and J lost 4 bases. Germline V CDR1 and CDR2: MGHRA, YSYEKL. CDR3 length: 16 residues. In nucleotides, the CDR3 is TGCGCCAGCAGCCAACCCGGGACAGGGGTGGTGTACGAGCAGTACTTC. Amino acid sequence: CASSQPGTGVVYEQYF.

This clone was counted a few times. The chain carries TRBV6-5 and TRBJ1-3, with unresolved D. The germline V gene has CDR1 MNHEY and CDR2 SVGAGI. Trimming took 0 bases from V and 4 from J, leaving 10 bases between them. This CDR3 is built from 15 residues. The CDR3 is CASSYSSGKGNTIYF. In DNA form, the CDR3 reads TGTGCCAGCAGTTACTCTTCGGGTAAAGGAAACACCATATATTTT.

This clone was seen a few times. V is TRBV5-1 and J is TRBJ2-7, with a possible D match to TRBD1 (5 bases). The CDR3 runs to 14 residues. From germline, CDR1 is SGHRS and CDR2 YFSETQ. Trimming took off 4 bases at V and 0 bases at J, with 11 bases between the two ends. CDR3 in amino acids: CASSAIDSSYEQYF. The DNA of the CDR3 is TGCGCCAGCAGCGCGATAGACAGCTCCTACGAGCAGTACTTC.

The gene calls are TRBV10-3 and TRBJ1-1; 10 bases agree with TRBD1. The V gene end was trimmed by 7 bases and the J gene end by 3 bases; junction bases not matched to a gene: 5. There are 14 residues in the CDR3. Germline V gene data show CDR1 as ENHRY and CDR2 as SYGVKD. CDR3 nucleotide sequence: TGTGCCATCAAAGACAGGGGGCAGGACACTGAAGCTTTCTTT. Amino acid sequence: CAIKDRGQDTEAFF.

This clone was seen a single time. CDR3 loop: CASSPGSGSYDEQYF. The CDR3 coding sequence is TGTGCCAGCTCCCCGGGTAGCGGGAGTTACGACGAGCAGTACTTC. J is TRBJ2-5 and V is TRBV18; TRBD2 agrees at 9 bases. Matching the DNA end better, TRBJ2-7 makes the J call doubtful. CDR1 and CDR2 from the germline V gene are KGHSH and LQKENI. The CDR3 contains 15 residues.

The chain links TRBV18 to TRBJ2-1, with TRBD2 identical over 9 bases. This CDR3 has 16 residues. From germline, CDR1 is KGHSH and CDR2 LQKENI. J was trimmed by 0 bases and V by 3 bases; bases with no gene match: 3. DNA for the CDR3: TGTGCCAGCTCACCCGGACTAGCGCTCTCCTACAATGAGCAGTTCTTC. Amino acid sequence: CASSPGLALSYNEQFF.

CDR3 amino acids: CASSWEGLAGGRETQYF. The CDR3 DNA sequence: TGTGCCAGCAGCTGGGAAGGACTAGCGGGAGGGCGAGAGACCCAGTACTTC. The chain uses TRBV5-5 and TRBJ2-5; 15 bases fit TRBD2. This CDR3 has 17 residues. The germline V gene has CDR1 SGHKS and CDR2 YYEKEE (reference sequence). J was trimmed by 4 bases and V by 3 bases; bases with no gene match: 7. The whole variable domain, filled in from reference TRBV5-5 and TRBJ2-5, reads DAGVTQSPTHLIKTRGQQVTLRCSPISGHKSVSWYQQVLGQGPQFIFQYYEKEERGRGNFPDRFSARQFPNYSSELNVNALLLGDSALYLCASSWEGLAGGRETQYFGPGTRLLVL.

The CDR3 DNA reads TGTGCCAGCAGTTTATCCAGGGCTGGGGCCAACGTCCTGACTTTC. It encodes CASSLSRAGANVLTF. The chain has TRBV27 and TRBJ2-6; possibly TRBD1 for D (5 bases). The germline gives CDR1 MNHEY, CDR2 SMNVEV (reference sequence). CDR3 length equals 15 residues. Between the trimmed V and J ends, which lost 0 bases and 2 bases, there was a span of 5 bases.

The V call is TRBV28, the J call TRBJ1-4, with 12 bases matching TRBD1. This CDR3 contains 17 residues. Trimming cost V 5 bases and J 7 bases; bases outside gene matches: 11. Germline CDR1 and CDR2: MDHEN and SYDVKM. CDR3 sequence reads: CASSPPGTGGASEKLFF. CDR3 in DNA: TGTGCCAGCAGTCCCCCCGGGACAGGGGGCGCGTCTGAAAAACTGTTTTTT. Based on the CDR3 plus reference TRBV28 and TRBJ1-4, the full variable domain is DVKVTQSSRYLVKRTGEKVFLECVQDMDHENMFWYRQDPGLGLRLIYFSYDVKMKEKGDIPEGYSVSREKKERFSLILESASTNQTSMYLCASSPPGTGGASEKLFFGSGTQLSVL.

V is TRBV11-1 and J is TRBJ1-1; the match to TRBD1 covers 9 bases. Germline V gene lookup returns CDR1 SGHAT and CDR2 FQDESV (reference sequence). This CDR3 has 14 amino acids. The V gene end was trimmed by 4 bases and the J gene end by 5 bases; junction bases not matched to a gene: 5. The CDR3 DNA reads TGTGCCAGCAGCTCACAGGGGGCTTGGACTGAAGCTTTCTTT. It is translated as CASSSQGAWTEAFF.

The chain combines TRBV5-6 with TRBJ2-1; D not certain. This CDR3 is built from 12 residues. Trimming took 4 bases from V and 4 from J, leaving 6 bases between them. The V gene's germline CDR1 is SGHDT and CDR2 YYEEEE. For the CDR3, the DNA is TGTGCCAGCAGCCGCCGGTACAATGAGCAGTTCTTC. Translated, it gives CASSRRYNEQFF.

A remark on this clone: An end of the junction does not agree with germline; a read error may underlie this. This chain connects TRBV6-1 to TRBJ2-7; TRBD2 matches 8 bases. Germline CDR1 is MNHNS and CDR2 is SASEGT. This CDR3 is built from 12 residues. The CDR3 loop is CASSEHGREPSF. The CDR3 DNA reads TGTGCCAGCAGTGAACACGGGAGGGAACCCTCCTTC.

CDR3 protein: CAISPGQGYYEQYF. CDR3 nucleotides: TGTGCCATCAGCCCGGGACAGGGGTATTACGAGCAGTACTTC. The chain is built from TRBV10-3 and TRBJ2-7; 10 bases line up with TRBD1. V lost 6 bases to trimming and J lost 4 bases; unmatched junction nucleotides: 6. The CDR3 sequence is 14 residues long. The V gene's germline CDR1 is ENHRY and CDR2 SYGVKD.

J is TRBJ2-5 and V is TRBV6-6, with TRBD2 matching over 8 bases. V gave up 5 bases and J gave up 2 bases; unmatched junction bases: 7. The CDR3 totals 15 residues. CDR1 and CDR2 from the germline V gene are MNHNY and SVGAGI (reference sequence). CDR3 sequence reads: CASSDTGGPQETQYF. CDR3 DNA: TGTGCCAGCAGTGATACGGGAGGGCCGCAAGAGACCCAGTACTTC.

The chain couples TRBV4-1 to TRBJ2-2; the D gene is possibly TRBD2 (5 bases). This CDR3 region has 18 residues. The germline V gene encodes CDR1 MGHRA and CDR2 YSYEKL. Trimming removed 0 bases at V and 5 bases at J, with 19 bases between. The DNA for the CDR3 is TGCGCCAGCAGCCAAGACGATTTGAGGGCCGCGCAGACCGGGGAGCTGTTTTTT. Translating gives CASSQDDLRAAQTGELFF.

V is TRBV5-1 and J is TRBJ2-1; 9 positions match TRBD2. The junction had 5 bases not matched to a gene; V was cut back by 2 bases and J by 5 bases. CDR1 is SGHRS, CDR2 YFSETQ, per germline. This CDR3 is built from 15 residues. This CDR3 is CASSFLAGTNNEQFF. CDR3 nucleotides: TGCGCCAGCAGCTTTCTAGCGGGGACGAACAATGAGCAGTTCTTC.

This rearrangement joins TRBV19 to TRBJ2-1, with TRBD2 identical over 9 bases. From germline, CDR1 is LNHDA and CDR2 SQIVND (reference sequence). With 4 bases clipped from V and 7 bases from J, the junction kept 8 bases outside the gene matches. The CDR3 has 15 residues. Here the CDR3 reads CASSTPGTSRNEQFF. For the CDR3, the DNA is TGTGCCAGTAGTACCCCCGGGACTAGCAGGAATGAGCAGTTCTTC.

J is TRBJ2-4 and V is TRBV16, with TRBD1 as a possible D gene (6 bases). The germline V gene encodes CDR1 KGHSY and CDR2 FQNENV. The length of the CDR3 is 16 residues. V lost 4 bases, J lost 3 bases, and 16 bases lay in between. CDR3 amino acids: CASSPTQGMSKNIQYF. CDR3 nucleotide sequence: TGTGCCAGCAGCCCAACACAGGGTATGAGCAAAAACATTCAGTACTTC.

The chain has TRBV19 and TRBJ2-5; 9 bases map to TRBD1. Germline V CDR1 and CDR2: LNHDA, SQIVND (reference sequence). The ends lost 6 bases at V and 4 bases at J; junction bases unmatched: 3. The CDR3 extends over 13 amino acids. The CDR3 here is CASSTGGAETQYF. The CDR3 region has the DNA TGTGCCAGTAGCACAGGGGGCGCAGAGACCCAGTACTTC.